This T cell receptor (beta chain) was retrieved from a study of type 1 regulatory T cells. A word on this clonotype: Its antigen is unknown.

TCRdb processed the reads anew with MiXCR; each CDR3 protein has one entry. The sample contains tens of thousands of distinct CDR3 sequences, around 62% of which appear only once. Trimming took 3 bases from V and 5 from J; bases not matched to a gene: 4. Germline V gene data show CDR1 as SGHTA and CDR2 as FQGNSA. The CDR3 spans 16 residues. The V gene is TRBV7-2, the J gene TRBJ2-2; 12 bases fit TRBD2. The source is a human donor in good health. Sequenced input: cultured non-Tr1 T cells, either the whole culture or a sorted T cell fraction (not recorded which). The CDR3 DNA reads as TGTGCCAGCAGCTTCCCTGGACTAGCGGGGACCGGGGAGCTGTTTTTT. It encodes CASSFPGLAGTGELFF.